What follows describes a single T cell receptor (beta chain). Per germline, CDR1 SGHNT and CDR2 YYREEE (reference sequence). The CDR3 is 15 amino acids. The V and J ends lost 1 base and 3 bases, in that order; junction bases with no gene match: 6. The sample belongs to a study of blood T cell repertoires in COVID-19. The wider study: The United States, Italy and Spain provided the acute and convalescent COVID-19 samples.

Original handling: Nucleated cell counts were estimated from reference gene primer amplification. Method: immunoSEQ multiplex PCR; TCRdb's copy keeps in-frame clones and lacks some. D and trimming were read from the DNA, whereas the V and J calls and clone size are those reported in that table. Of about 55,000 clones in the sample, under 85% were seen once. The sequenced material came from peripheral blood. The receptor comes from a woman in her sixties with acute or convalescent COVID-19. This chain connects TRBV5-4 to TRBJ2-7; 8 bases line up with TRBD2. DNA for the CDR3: TGTGCCAGCAGCTTGCCGGGAGGGCCCAACTACGAGCAGTACTTC. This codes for CASSLPGGPNYEQYF.